One TCR beta chain is described in this entry. Its antigen is undetermined. Without exception, sorted populations had purity beyond 98%. These data are taken from a study of beta chain features in type 1 diabetes. The authors reverse transcribed all of the isolated RNA, so sequencing captured expressed TCRB transcripts. The repertoire was sequenced with immunoSEQ multiplex PCR; TCRdb's copy has only in-frame clones and lacks some. The sample yields around 710,000 clones, roughly an eighth seen once. Overall study results and limits: When cDNA is sequenced, cells with high TCR expression could be over-represented. Shorter TCRB CDR3s, moderately but significantly so, were found in Type 1 diabetes patients in all four CD4+ subsets.

Germline V gene lookup returns CDR1 GTSNPN and CDR2 SVGIG (reference sequence). There are 14 residues in the CDR3. V gave up 3 bases and J gave up 0 bases, with 8 bases separating them. The origin of this receptor is a man aged 25-45 years with type 1 diabetes. The chain carries TRBV30 and TRBJ2-2, with D tentatively TRBD1 (5 bases). Sequences were obtained from naive CD4+ T cells from blood. CDR3 loop: CAWSPTANTGELFF. CDR3 bases: TGTGCCTGGAGCCCGACAGCGAACACCGGGGAGCTGTTTTTT.